Sequencing of this TCR beta chain was carried out in a study of blood T cell repertoires in COVID-19. Looking at the study overall: PBMCs, B-cell-depleted T cells, or T cells provided the cDNA or gDNA that made up the material.

This CDR3 is 14 amino acids long. V gave up 2 bases and J gave up 0 bases, with 5 bases separating them. Germline CDR1 is MGHRA and CDR2 is YSYEKL. In the case of this clone: Other DNA sequences in the sample encode the same CDR3.

Only in-frame clones appear in the TCRdb table, and some are missing; sequencing was by immunoSEQ multiplex PCR. The sample includes about 210,000 clones, roughly four fifths of them seen just once. The sample taken for sequencing was peripheral blood. The source of this sequence is a woman aged 40 to 50 with acute or convalescent COVID-19. The chain couples TRBV4-1 to TRBJ1-5; D not certain. The CDR3 DNA reads as TGCGCCAGCAGCCAAATCGTTAGCAATCAGCCCCAGCATTTT. Encoded protein: CASSQIVSNQPQHF.